This section outlines one T cell receptor beta chain sequence together with its context. Its antigen is undetermined. A far more abundant clone sits one base away, making this likely a read error. Other DNA sequences in the sample encode the same CDR3. The data were taken from a study of shared clonotypes between healthy human individuals. General study points: Large depth notwithstanding, sorted-subset sequencing proved incomplete by rarefaction. The authors sampled blood alone, and tissue repertoires likely differ. In a few donors, around 4.8% of naive CD4 clonotypes appeared in common. Non-shared clonotypes showed lower generation probabilities than clonotypes common to all four donors.

Data came from immunoSEQ multiplex PCR; TCRdb stores just in-frame clones and leaves some out. The repertoire includes hundreds of thousands of clones, approximately 79% of them detected once, and under 2% sits in the top ten. This clonotype was obtained from a woman in her 30s in good health. Material: memory CD4+ T cells sorted from blood. Subset here: CD45RA-negative fraction.

CDR3 nucleotides: TGCGCCAGCAGCTTGGGGGGGTTGGACCGACACGAACAGTACTTC. It encodes CASSLGGLDRHEQYF. V is TRBV5-1 and J is TRBJ2-7, with D tentatively TRBD1 or TRBD2 (5 bases each). This CDR3 spans 15 amino acids. Germline CDR1 and CDR2: SGHRS and YFSETQ.